The sequence of this T cell receptor (beta chain) was determined in a study of T cell responses to AZD1222 COVID-19 vaccine (dated by TCRdb to the early 2020s). With respect to the entire study: TCR sequencing was performed for 230 to 250 trial participants, of whom around 200 were given two doses of AZD1222 and around 25 were given two doses of MenACWY control vaccine. Enrollment into the trials was organized by age into subgroups of 18-55, 56-69 and 70-plus years, and those subgroups contained about 160, 30 and 59 TCR-sequenced participants, respectively.

Deletion took 10 bases off V and 1 base off J, with a span of 8 bases between the germline ends. In the germline V gene (reference sequence), CDR1 corresponds to SEHNR and CDR2 to FQNEAQ. Counted from cysteine to phenylalanine, this CDR3 has 12 amino acids. Only the CDR3 portion is preserved as DNA: 36 bases, with reading frame beginning at the first base. Concerning this clone itself: Its antigen specificity is not known. Base quality data are lacking; no much larger clone is found one base away.

The time point tag for this specimen amounts to: about 28 days (+/-7) after the second vaccine dose. AZD1222 recipients with second doses at about 4 weeks or about 12 weeks were pooled, because spike-specific TCR depth and breadth did not differ between schedules. Samples from vaccinated people were obtained from the UK trials COV001 and COV002, which included a single-blind randomized controlled phase 2/3 trial of AZD1222 (ChAdOx1 nCoV-19) in healthy adults. For TCRbeta chain sequencing, PBMC samples from trial participants were taken at day 0 and at day 28 after the second dose. The CDR3 regions of human TCRbeta chains were analyzed by immunosequencing. For the original study's pipeline: Repertoire TCRs were checked for matches against a reference library of SARS-CoV-2-specific TCRs that had been generated using the MIRA antigen-specificity platform. Breadth was defined as the fraction of unique TCRs that were SARS-CoV-2-associated. Depth was defined as the fraction of total T cells that were SARS-CoV-2-associated. Using the MIRA data, each spike-specific TCR was mapped to the spike region that the TCR reacts to and placed in a CD4 or CD8 class. Log10-transformed breadth and depth values were compared by one-way ANOVA with Sidak's multiple comparisons tests. This is the immuneACCESS table as TCRdb keeps it, with only in-frame sequences that have V and J called. A part of the clones is gone; compared with another copy, unresolved V genes explain less than half, and the rest is unexplained. V and J calls and clone size follow that table, whereas D and trimming were derived from the DNA. This sample holds tens of thousands of clones; about nine tenths were observed only once. The ten largest clones take up roughly 30% of the sample.

Study-wide conclusions, independent of this receptor: CD4 TCRs associated with the vaccine covered the entire spike protein, and the dominant responses were in regions 160-218 and 743-854. Epitopes outside the regions mutated in the B.1.351 and B.1.1.7 variants were reportedly recognized by nearly half of the unique spike-specific TCRs. Participants were mostly white British, with more females than males. The authors suggested clonal diversity may have been underestimated. After two AZD1222 doses, spike-specific TCR breadth and depth were significantly higher than at day 0 and than in MenACWY recipients. Because no day 14 peak-response samples were available, the repertoires could be characterized only after the peak T cell response. Only five or six AZD1222 recipients were SARS-CoV-2 seropositive at baseline, limiting conclusions about previously exposed vaccinees. The 56-69-year group was small, and its depth increase did not reach significance, likely because of low power.

The receptor's source is an adult who received the AZD1222 COVID-19 vaccine. The specimen was peripheral blood, collected 28 days after the second AZD1222 dose. The chain joins TRBV7-9 to TRBJ1-5, with the identity of the D gene unclear. The CDR3 in this case is CAIGISNQPQHF. The bases are TGTGCCATAGGGATCAGCAATCAGCCCCAGCATTTT.